This T cell receptor beta chain emerged from a study of human thymus T cells. General observations from the study: Apparent skewing of V and J gene usage characterized both thymic and blood repertoires.

Libraries were prepared by immunoSEQ multiplex PCR; TCRdb keeps only in-frame clonotypes and omits some of them. The sample contains 57,000 or so clones, about 93% of which appear only once. The CDR3 loop spans 17 amino acids. CDR1 and CDR2 (germline): SGHRS, YFSETQ. With 5 bases clipped from V and 0 bases from J, the junction kept 7 bases outside the gene matches. Notes on this clone: What it binds is not known.

The sequencing sample was made of blood. This rearrangement joins TRBV5-1 to TRBJ1-4, with 10 bases identical to TRBD1. The sequence was collected from a boy in the first two years of life with a congenital heart defect but otherwise immunologically healthy. The CDR3 sequence: CASSSRDRGSTNEKLFF. As DNA, the CDR3 is TGCGCCAGCAGTTCCCGGGACAGGGGTTCAACTAATGAAAAACTGTTTTTT. The complete variable domain, with remaining parts taken from reference TRBV5-1 and TRBJ1-4, reads KAGVTQTPRYLIKTRGQQVTLSCSPISGHRSVSWYQQTPGQGLQFLFEYFSETQRNKGNFPGRFSGRQFSNSRSEMNVSTLELGDSALYLCASSSRDRGSTNEKLFFGSGTQLSVL.